The rows below give T cell receptor beta chains drawn from one sample of a study of blood T cell repertoires in COVID-19. The protocol was immunoSEQ multiplex PCR, while the TCRdb copy is restricted to in-frame clones and leaves out a portion. This sample has some 50,000 clones, with almost 85% found just once. Sequenced input: peripheral blood. These receptors all come from a woman at least 80 years old with acute or convalescent COVID-19. Each CDR3 is given with its conserved first and last residue. The D gene is left open where the match is weak. Part of the rows lack a size; the others show once, few, many or a class for expanded clones.

clone_size,j_call,v_call,d_call,cdr3_aa,cdr3_nt
NA,TRBJ2-2,TRBV19,TRBD1,CASSVDRGGTGELFF,TGTGCCAGTAGTGTCGACAGGGGAGGCACCGGGGAGCTGTTTTTT
NA,TRBJ2-1,TRBV30,TRBD2,CAWRPSGTYNEQFF,TGTGCCTGGAGGCCTAGCGGTACCTACAATGAGCAGTTCTTC
once,TRBJ2-2,TRBV5-1,NA,CASSLVAQMNTGELFF,TGCGCCAGCAGCTTGGTAGCGCAGATGAACACCGGGGAGCTGTTTTTT
NA,TRBJ2-7,TRBV12-3/TRBV12-4,NA,CASSLSGSYEQYF,TGTGCCAGCAGTTTATCGGGCTCCTACGAGCAGTACTTC
NA,TRBJ2-1,TRBV28,NA,CASSLGRYEQFF,TGTGCCAGCAGTTTAGGTCGGTATGAGCAGTTCTTC
NA,TRBJ1-6,TRBV28,TRBD1,CASSYHGTANSPLHF,TGTGCCAGCAGTTACCACGGGACAGCTAATTCACCCCTCCACTTT
few,TRBJ2-5,TRBV7-6,NA,CASSLGPQGKGQETQYF,TGTGCCAGCAGCTTAGGGCCCCAGGGGAAGGGCCAAGAGACCCAGTACTTC
NA,TRBJ2-1,TRBV6-4,NA,CASSDVAGRTRSSYNEQFF,TGTGCCAGCAGTGACGTTGCGGGTAGGACGAGAAGCTCCTACAATGAGCAGTTCTTC
NA,TRBJ1-2,TRBV19,TRBD1,CASSPQGVDGYTF,TGTGCCAGTAGTCCTCAGGGGGTTGATGGCTACACCTTC
NA,TRBJ2-3,TRBV24-1,TRBD1,CATSGGTGKLDTQYF,TGTGCCACCAGTGGCGGGACAGGGAAACTAGATACGCAGTATTTT
NA,TRBJ2-3,TRBV7-8,TRBD1,CASSFRGDRGIDTQYF,TGTGCCAGCAGCTTTAGGGGGGACAGGGGGATCGATACGCAGTATTTT
NA,TRBJ2-3,TRBV6-6,NA,CASSLGTDTQYF,TGTGCCAGCAGTTTAGGCACAGATACGCAGTATTTT
NA,TRBJ2-7,TRBV7-2,NA,CASSKDRTEQYF,TGTGCCAGCAGCAAGGACAGAACGGAGCAGTACTTC
few,TRBJ1-3,TRBV15,NA,CATSREDSRNTIYF,TGTGCCACCAGCAGAGAGGACAGTAGAAACACCATATATTTT
NA,TRBJ2-2,TRBV19,NA,CASKSGQNTGELFF,TGTGCCAGCAAATCGGGACAGAACACCGGGGAGCTGTTTTTT
NA,TRBJ2-1,TRBV7-8,NA,CASSFDWHEQFF,TGTGCCAGCAGCTTCGATTGGCATGAGCAGTTCTTC
NA,TRBJ2-5,TRBV7-8,NA,CASSLARRQETQYF,TGTGCCAGCAGCTTAGCAAGGCGGCAAGAGACCCAGTACTTC
NA,TRBJ2-3,TRBV7-9,TRBD2,CASSLSGTVDTQYF,TGTGCCAGCAGCCTTAGCGGGACGGTGGATACGCAGTATTTT
NA,TRBJ1-1,TRBV7-2,NA,CASSASKYTEAFF,TGTGCCAGCAGCGCTAGTAAGTACACTGAAGCTTTCTTT
once,TRBJ1-2,TRBV3-1/TRBV3-2,TRBD1,CASSQGTGKNYGYTF,TGTGCCAGCAGCCAAGGGACAGGGAAGAACTATGGCTACACCTTC
NA,TRBJ1-1,TRBV10-3,NA,CAISETGTEAFF,TGTGCCATCAGTGAGACAGGGACTGAAGCTTTCTTT
NA,TRBJ2-1,TRBV3-1/TRBV3-2,NA,CASSQPQGTSRFF,TGTGCCAGCAGCCAACCCCAGGGAACTAGCCGGTTCTTC
NA,TRBJ1-5,TRBV28,TRBD1,CASSFGGDSHSNQPQHF,TGTGCCAGCAGTTTTGGAGGGGACAGCCATAGCAATCAGCCCCAGCATTTT
NA,TRBJ2-2,TRBV3-1/TRBV3-2,NA,CASSYAPGSGELFF,TGTGCCAGCAGCTACGCCCCGGGGTCCGGGGAGCTGTTTTTT
NA,TRBJ2-3,TRBV7-8,TRBD2,CASSLTGTSGRGRDTQYF,TGTGCCAGCAGCTTAACCGGGACTAGCGGGAGGGGAAGAGATACGCAGTATTTT
NA,TRBJ2-7,TRBV29-1,NA,CSVEDRGYEQYF,TGCAGCGTTGAAGACAGGGGCTACGAGCAGTACTTC
NA,TRBJ2-7,TRBV13,TRBD2,CASSRTSGSYEQYF,TGTGCCAGCAGCCGGACTAGCGGGTCCTACGAGCAGTACTTC
once,TRBJ2-1,TRBV14,NA,CASSQAVGGYNEQFF,TGTGCCAGCAGCCAAGCGGTCGGGGGCTACAATGAGCAGTTCTTC
NA,TRBJ2-1,TRBV14,TRBD1,CASSPSTGAGSYNEQFF,TGTGCCAGCAGCCCGTCAACAGGGGCCGGGTCCTACAATGAGCAGTTCTTC
NA,TRBJ2-1,TRBV7-6,TRBD2,CASSLGRENNEQFF,TGTGCCAGCAGCCTAGGGCGGGAGAACAATGAGCAGTTCTTC
NA,TRBJ2-5,TRBV5-1,TRBD2,CASRGLAGGRVETQYF,TGCGCCAGCAGAGGACTAGCGGGAGGGAGGGTAGAGACCCAGTACTTC
few,TRBJ2-7,TRBV3-1/TRBV3-2,NA,CASSPPGPNYEQYF,TGTGCCAGCAGCCCGCCGGGTCCCAACTACGAGCAGTACTTC
NA,TRBJ2-5,TRBV7-2,NA,CASSSLVGVAETQYF,TGTGCCAGCAGCTCCCTGGTGGGAGTGGCAGAGACCCAGTACTTC
NA,TRBJ1-4,TRBV29-1,TRBD1,CSVWADDRGREKLFF,TGCAGCGTTTGGGCGGATGACAGGGGTCGTGAAAAACTGTTTTTT
NA,TRBJ2-5,TRBV6-5,TRBD1,CASTGQGRQETQYF,TGTGCCAGCACCGGACAGGGGCGTCAAGAGACCCAGTACTTC
once,TRBJ1-2,TRBV27,NA,CASAIYPGPYGYTF,TGTGCCAGCGCCATTTATCCAGGCCCCTATGGCTACACCTTC
once,TRBJ2-2,TRBV19,NA,CASSKGQNTGELFF,TGTGCCAGTAGTAAAGGACAGAACACCGGGGAGCTGTTTTTT
NA,TRBJ2-2,TRBV4-1,NA,CASSLKRAGNNTGELFF,TGCGCCAGCAGCCTTAAGCGAGCGGGTAATAACACCGGGGAGCTGTTTTTT
NA,TRBJ2-7,TRBV10-3,TRBD2,CAISEGTRPSYEQYF,TGTGCCATCAGTGAGGGGACTAGGCCCTCCTACGAGCAGTACTTC
NA,TRBJ2-4,TRBV4-1,NA,CASSQGTVKNIQYF,TGCGCCAGCAGCCAAGGGACAGTCAAAAACATTCAGTACTTC
NA,TRBJ2-2,TRBV7-6,NA,CASSFWTNTGELFF,TGTGCCAGCAGCTTTTGGACAAACACCGGGGAGCTGTTTTTT
few,TRBJ1-5,TRBV27,TRBD1,CASSFSGDRGNQPQHF,TGTGCCAGCAGTTTCTCAGGAGACAGGGGCAATCAGCCCCAGCATTTT
NA,TRBJ2-7,TRBV29-1,TRBD2,CSACVGRETGEQYF,TGCAGCGCTTGTGTCGGGAGGGAAACGGGCGAGCAGTACTTC
many,TRBJ1-5,TRBV18,TRBD1,CASSPGTGANQPQHF,TGTGCCAGCTCACCAGGGACAGGAGCTAATCAGCCCCAGCATTTT
NA,TRBJ1-1,TRBV5-1,NA,CASSLGGNTEAFF,TGCGCCAGCAGCTTAGGGGGGAACACTGAAGCTTTCTTT
NA,TRBJ1-3,TRBV9,TRBD1,CASSAWTGPSGNTIYF,TGTGCCAGCAGCGCCTGGACAGGGCCCTCTGGAAACACCATATATTTT
NA,TRBJ1-2,TRBV20-1,NA,CSASPSGGYTF,TGCAGTGCTAGCCCATCGGGAGGCTACACCTTC
NA,TRBJ2-7,TRBV18,TRBD2,CASSPERGRAYEQYF,TGTGCCAGCTCACCAGAACGCGGGAGGGCCTACGAGCAGTACTTC
NA,TRBJ2-2,TRBV3-1/TRBV3-2,NA,CASTRTGNTGELFF,TGTGCCAGCACCCGTACAGGGAACACCGGGGAGCTGTTTTTT
NA,TRBJ2-3,TRBV19,NA,CASRGGLRGRGTDTQYF,TGTGCCAGTAGGGGAGGACTTAGGGGGCGCGGTACAGATACGCAGTATTTT
NA,TRBJ2-7,TRBV5-4,TRBD1,CASSQDRVILYEQYF,TGTGCCAGCAGCCAGGACAGGGTAATCCTTTACGAGCAGTACTTC
NA,TRBJ2-4,TRBV19,NA,CASSIGGNIQYF,TGTGCCAGTAGTATTGGGGGGAACATTCAGTACTTC
NA,TRBJ2-1,TRBV28,NA,CASTLGGSSYNEQFF,TGTGCCAGCACCCTGGGAGGAAGCTCCTACAATGAGCAGTTCTTC
NA,TRBJ2-7,TRBV30,NA,CAWSYRQNYYEQYF,TGTGCCTGGAGTTACCGACAGAACTATTACGAGCAGTACTTC
NA,TRBJ2-4,TRBV10-2,TRBD1,CATTTGKNIQYF,TGCGCCACCACGACAGGGAAGAACATTCAGTACTTC
few,TRBJ2-3,TRBV5-1,NA,CASTSGSTDTQYF,TGCGCCAGCACGTCGGGGTCAACAGATACGCAGTATTTT
NA,TRBJ2-1,TRBV19,TRBD2,CASTKEGLAGNEQFF,TGTGCCAGTACCAAAGAGGGACTAGCAGGAAATGAGCAGTTCTTC
NA,TRBJ1-5,TRBV2,TRBD1,CASRDRGASNQPQHF,TGTGCCAGCAGAGACAGGGGGGCAAGCAATCAGCCCCAGCATTTT